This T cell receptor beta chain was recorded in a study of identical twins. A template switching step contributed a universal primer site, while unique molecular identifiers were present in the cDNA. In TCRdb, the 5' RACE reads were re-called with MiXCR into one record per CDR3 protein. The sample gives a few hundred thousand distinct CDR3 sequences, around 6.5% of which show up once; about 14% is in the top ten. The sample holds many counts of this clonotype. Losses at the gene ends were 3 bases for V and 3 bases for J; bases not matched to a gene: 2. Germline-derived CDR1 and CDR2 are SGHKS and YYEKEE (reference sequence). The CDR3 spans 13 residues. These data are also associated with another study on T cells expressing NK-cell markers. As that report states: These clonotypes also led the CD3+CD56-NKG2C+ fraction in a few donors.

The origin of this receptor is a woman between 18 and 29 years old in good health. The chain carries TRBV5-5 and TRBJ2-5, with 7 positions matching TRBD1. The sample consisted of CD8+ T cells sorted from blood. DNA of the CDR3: TGTGCCAGCAGCTGGGGGACAGAAGAGACCCAGTACTTC. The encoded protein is CASSWGTEETQYF.